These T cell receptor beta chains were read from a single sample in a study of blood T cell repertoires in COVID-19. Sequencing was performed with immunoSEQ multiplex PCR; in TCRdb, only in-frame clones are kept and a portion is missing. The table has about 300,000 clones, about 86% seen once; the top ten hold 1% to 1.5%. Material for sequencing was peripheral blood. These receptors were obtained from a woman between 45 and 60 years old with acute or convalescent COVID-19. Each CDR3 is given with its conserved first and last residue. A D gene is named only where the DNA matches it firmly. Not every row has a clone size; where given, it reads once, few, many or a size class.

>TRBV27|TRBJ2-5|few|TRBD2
TGTGCCAGCAGTTTAGGGCGGGGGGAGACCCAGTACTTC
CASSLGRGETQYF
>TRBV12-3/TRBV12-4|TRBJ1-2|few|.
TGTGCCAGCAGTATCCAGTATGGCTACACCTTC
CASSIQYGYTF
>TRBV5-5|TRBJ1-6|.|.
TGTGCCAGCAGCTTGGCCGGAGACAGTGTTTCACCCCTCCACTTT
CASSLAGDSVSPLHF
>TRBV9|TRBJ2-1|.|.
TGTGCCAGCAGCCGCGACTGGTTCGATGAGCAGTTCTTC
CASSRDWFDEQFF
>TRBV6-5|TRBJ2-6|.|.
TGTGCCAGCATGGGGGGATACGGGGCCAACGTCCTGACTTTC
CASMGGYGANVLTF
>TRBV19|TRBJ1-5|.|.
TGTGCCAGTAGTGTCACAGGGAAGGAGCCCCAGCATTTT
CASSVTGKEPQHF
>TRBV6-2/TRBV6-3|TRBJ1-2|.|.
TGTGCCAGCAGTTACTCGAACGGACAGCACTATGGCTACACCTTC
CASSYSNGQHYGYTF
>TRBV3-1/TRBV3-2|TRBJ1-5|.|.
TGTGCCAGCAGCCAAGAACCAGGGGTGGGGAATCAGCCCCAGCATTTT
CASSQEPGVGNQPQHF
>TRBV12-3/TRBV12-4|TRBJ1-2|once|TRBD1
TGTGCCAGCAGTTTTGGGACAGGGGGAGGCTACACCTTC
CASSFGTGGGYTF
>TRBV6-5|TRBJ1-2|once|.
TGTGCCAGCAGTTACTCAGGGCAGGGAAATCTTGGCTACACCTTC
CASSYSGQGNLGYTF
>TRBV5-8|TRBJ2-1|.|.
TGTGCCAGCAGCTTGGTGTGGACAAACAATGAGCAGTTCTTC
CASSLVWTNNEQFF
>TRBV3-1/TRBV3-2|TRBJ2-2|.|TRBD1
TGTGCCAGCAGCCACGGGGGGACAGGGGCGGCCGGGGAGCTGTTTTTT
CASSHGGTGAAGELFF
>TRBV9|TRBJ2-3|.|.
TGTGCCAGCAGCGTAGCTACGGTGACAGATACGCAGTATTTT
CASSVATVTDTQYF
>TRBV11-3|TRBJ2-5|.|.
TGTGCCAGCAGCCAAGGCCGGGTATCGGAGACCCAGTACTTC
CASSQGRVSETQYF
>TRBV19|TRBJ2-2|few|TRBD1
TGTGCCAGTAGTACAGGGACAGGGTACACCGGGGAGCTGTTTTTT
CASSTGTGYTGELFF
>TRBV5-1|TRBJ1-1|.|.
TGCGCCAACAGCTGGGGCACACTGAACACTGAAGCTTTCTTT
CANSWGTLNTEAFF
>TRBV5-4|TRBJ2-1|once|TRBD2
TGTGCCAGCAGCTTGGGGACTAGCGGGGAGGATGAGCAGTTCTTC
CASSLGTSGEDEQFF
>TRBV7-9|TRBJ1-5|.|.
TGTGCCAGCAGCTTAGATCCGGGTCAGCCCCAGCATTTT
CASSLDPGQPQHF
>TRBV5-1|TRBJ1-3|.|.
TGCGCCAGCAGACAACAGGGTTCTGGAAACACCATATATTTT
CASRQQGSGNTIYF
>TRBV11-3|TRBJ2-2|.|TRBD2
TGTGCCAGCAGCTTAGATCCTGTGACTAGCTGGACCGGGGAGCTGTTTTTT
CASSLDPVTSWTGELFF
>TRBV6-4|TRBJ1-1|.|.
TGTGCCAGCAGTACAGGATTTAACACTGAAGCTTTCTTT
CASSTGFNTEAFF
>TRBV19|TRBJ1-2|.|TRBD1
TGTGCCAGTCAGTCCGTTTCGGGACAGGGCTATGGCTACACCTTC
CASQSVSGQGYGYTF
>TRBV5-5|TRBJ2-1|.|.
TGTGCCAGCAGCTTGTTCCTAAGCTCCTACAATGAGCAGTTCTTC
CASSLFLSSYNEQFF
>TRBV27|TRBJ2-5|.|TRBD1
TGTGCCAGCAGGGGACAGGGTAGAGGCCAAGAGACCCAGTACTTC
CASRGQGRGQETQYF
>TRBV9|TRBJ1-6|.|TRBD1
TGTGCCAGCACTAAAACCGGGACAGGGGGTTCACCCCTCCACTTT
CASTKTGTGGSPLHF
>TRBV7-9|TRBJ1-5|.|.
TGTGCCAGCAGCTTTTCAACAGGGTTAAGCAATCAGCCCCAGCATTTT
CASSFSTGLSNQPQHF
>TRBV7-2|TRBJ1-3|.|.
TGTGCCAGCAGCTTCAAGGTGGAGAACACCATATATTTT
CASSFKVENTIYF
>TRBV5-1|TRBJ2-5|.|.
TGCGCCAGCAGCTCCCGACAGGCCCAAGAGACCCAGTACTTC
CASSSRQAQETQYF
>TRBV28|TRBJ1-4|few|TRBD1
TGTGCCAGCAGTTTCCGGACAGGGATACAGGAGGAAAAACTGTTTTTT
CASSFRTGIQEEKLFF
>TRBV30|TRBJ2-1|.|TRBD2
TGTGCCTGGACTCTAGCGGGATCCTACAATGAGCAGTTCTTC
CAWTLAGSYNEQFF
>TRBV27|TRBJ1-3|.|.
TGTGCCAGCGGTCAGGGCTCTGGAAACACCATATATTTT
CASGQGSGNTIYF
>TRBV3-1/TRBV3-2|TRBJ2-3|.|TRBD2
TGTGCCAGCAGCCAGGGCACTAGCGGGAGTTCCACAGATACGCAGTATTTT
CASSQGTSGSSTDTQYF
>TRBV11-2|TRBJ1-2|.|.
TGTGCCAGCAGCTTAGATCTGACGGGGGGAATTCACTATGGCTACACCTTC
CASSLDLTGGIHYGYTF
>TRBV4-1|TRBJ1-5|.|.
TGCGCCAGCAGCCAATCGGACACGAACTATCAGCCCCAGCATTTT
CASSQSDTNYQPQHF
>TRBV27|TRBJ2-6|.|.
TGTGCCAGCAGTTCGGGACAATTTTATTCTGGGGCCAACGTCCTGACTTTC
CASSSGQFYSGANVLTF
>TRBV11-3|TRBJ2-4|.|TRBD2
TGTGCCAGCAGCGCAGGGCCAGCGGGGGGGAAAAACATTCAGTACTTC
CASSAGPAGGKNIQYF
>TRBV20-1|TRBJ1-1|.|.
TGCAGTGCTAGTCTCCAGATCGCTGAAGCTTTCTTT
CSASLQIAEAFF
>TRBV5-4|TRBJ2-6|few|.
TGTGCCAGCAGCTTGGCGGGATATCGGCCCAGCTCTGGGGCCAACGTCCTGACTTTC
CASSLAGYRPSSGANVLTF
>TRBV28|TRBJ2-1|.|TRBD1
TGTGCCAGCAGTCCTAGGACAGGGGGATGGGGTGAGCAGTTCTTC
CASSPRTGGWGEQFF
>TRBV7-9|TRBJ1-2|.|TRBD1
TGTGCCAGCAGCTTAATGGGACAGGGGGCCCGTCCTAACTATGGCTACACCTTC
CASSLMGQGARPNYGYTF
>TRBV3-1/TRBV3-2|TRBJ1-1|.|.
TGTGCCAGCAGCGGGAGGGACACTTACACTGAAGCTTTCTTT
CASSGRDTYTEAFF
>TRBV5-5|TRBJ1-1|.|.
TGTGCCAGCAGCCCCGGGTGGGCGGGGAACACTGAAGCTTTCTTT
CASSPGWAGNTEAFF
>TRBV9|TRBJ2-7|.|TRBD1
TGTGCCAGCAGCAACCGGGACAGGGGTTACGAGCAGTACTTC
CASSNRDRGYEQYF
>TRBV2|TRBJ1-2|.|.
TGTGCCAGCACCCAAACAGGGAGCTATGGCTACACCTTC
CASTQTGSYGYTF
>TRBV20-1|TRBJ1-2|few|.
TGCAGTGCTAGTTCCTCCTATGGCTACACCTTC
CSASSSYGYTF
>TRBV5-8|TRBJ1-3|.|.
TGTGCCAGCAGCTTGGCCCTAACCTTCTCTGGAAACACCATATATTTT
CASSLALTFSGNTIYF
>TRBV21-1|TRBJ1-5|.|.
.
CASSPPVGTGAPQQPQHF
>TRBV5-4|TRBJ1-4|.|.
TGTGCCAGCAGCTTAGAAGGGGGTAATGAAAAACTGTTTTTT
CASSLEGGNEKLFF
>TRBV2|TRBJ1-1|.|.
TGTGCCAGCAGTGAGCGGTCACAGGGGAACACTGAAGCTTTCTTT
CASSERSQGNTEAFF
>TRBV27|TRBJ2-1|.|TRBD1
TGTGCCAGCAGTTTCCCCGCGGACAGGGGGGGAGAGCAGTTCTTC
CASSFPADRGGEQFF
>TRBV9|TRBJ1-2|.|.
TGTGCCAGCAGCGTAGAATGGGGGCAGCTCTATGGCTACACCTTC
CASSVEWGQLYGYTF
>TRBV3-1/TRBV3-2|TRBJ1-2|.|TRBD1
TGTGCCAGCAGCCCGCGAGGACAGGGCGCCTGGGGTGGCTACACCTTC
CASSPRGQGAWGGYTF
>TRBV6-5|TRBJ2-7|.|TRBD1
TGTGCCAGCAGGATGGACAGGGCCTCCTACGAGCAGTACTTC
CASRMDRASYEQYF
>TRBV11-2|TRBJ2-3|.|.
TGTGCCAGCAGCTTGGGTCAGGAAGGTACGCAGTATTTT
CASSLGQEGTQYF